This TCR beta chain was captured by sequencing in a study of blood T cell repertoires in COVID-19. The overall study: Specimens from acute and convalescent COVID-19 originated in the United States, Italy and Spain. T cells, B-cell-depleted T cells, or PBMCs supplied cDNA or gDNA.

Per the original data handling: Quantification of nucleated cells was approximated via reference gene primer amplification. TCRdb's table, derived via immunoSEQ multiplex PCR, lists solely in-frame clones and lacks some. From that table come the V and J calls and clone size; the DNA was used to work out D and trimming. Altogether approximately 140,000 clones are present, 80% to 90% being singletons, with the ten largest covering more than 9%. This CDR3 contains 13 residues. Trimming stripped 4 bases from V and 6 bases from J, with 12 bases between. Germline loops: CDR1 MGHRA, CDR2 YSYEKL. The receptor's source is a man aged 60 to 69 with active or convalescent COVID-19. The sequenced material came from peripheral blood. The J gene is TRBJ1-2, the V gene TRBV4-1; TRBD1 is a possible D gene (5 bases). This CDR3 reads CASSRAGGNGYTF. The DNA of the CDR3 is TGCGCCAGCAGCCGCGCCGGGGGGAATGGCTACACCTTC.